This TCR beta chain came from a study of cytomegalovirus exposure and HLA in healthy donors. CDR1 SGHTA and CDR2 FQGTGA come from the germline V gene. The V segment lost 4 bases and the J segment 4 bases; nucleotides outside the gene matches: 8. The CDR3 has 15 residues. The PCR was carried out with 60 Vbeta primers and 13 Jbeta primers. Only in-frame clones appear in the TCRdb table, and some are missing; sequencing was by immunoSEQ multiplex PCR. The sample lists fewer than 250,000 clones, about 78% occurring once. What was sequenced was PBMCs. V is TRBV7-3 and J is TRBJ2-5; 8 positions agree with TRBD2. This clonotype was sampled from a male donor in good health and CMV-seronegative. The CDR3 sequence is CASSSGTAGGETQYF. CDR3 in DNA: TGTGCCAGCAGCTCCGGTACGGCGGGGGGAGAGACCCAGTACTTC.